The 13 T cell receptor beta chains below all came from one sample that was sequenced in a study of OX40 agonist ivuxolimab in advanced cancers. TCRdb keeps only in-frame clones here, not all; method: immunoSEQ multiplex PCR. The table lists roughly 86,000 clones, 80% to 90% of them singletons, with approximately 2% in the top ten. The sequencing used CD4+ or CD8+ T cells sorted from blood, collected in a trial of the OX40 agonist ivuxolimab. The source of these receptors is an adult with an advanced solid tumor such as melanoma, head and neck, liver or kidney cancer.

This clone is a singleton in its sample. The V gene is TRBV7-2, the J gene TRBJ2-7; 10 bases line up with TRBD1. Germline lookup yields CDR1 SGHTA and CDR2 FQGNSA. V lost 5 bases to trimming and J lost 2 bases; unmatched junction nucleotides: 3. The CDR3 extends over 14 amino acids. The CDR3 here is CASSTGQGAYEQYF. In DNA form, the CDR3 reads TGTGCCAGCAGCACCGGACAGGGGGCCTACGAGCAGTACTTC. Using reference TRBV7-2 and TRBJ2-7 for the parts outside the CDR3, the full variable domain is GAGVSQSPSNKVTEKGKDVELRCDPISGHTALYWYRQSLGQGLEFLIYFQGNSAPDKSGLPSDRFSAERTGGSVSTLTIQRTQQEDSAVYLCASSTGQGAYEQYFGPGTRLTVT.

The genes are TRBV27 and TRBJ2-2, with a possible D match to TRBD1 (5 bases). V lost 1 base, J lost 0 bases, and 15 bases lay in between. The CDR3 spans 18 residues. Germline V gene lookup returns CDR1 MNHEY and CDR2 SMNVEV (reference sequence). The CDR3 spells CASSLYRSREPNTGELFF. The CDR3 DNA follows: TGTGCCAGCAGTTTATATCGGTCCAGGGAACCGAACACCGGGGAGCTGTTTTTT.

The chain carries TRBV5-1 and TRBJ2-2; D is possibly TRBD1 (5 bases). CDR3 length equals 17 residues. Germline V gene data show CDR1 as SGHRS and CDR2 as YFSETQ. The germline V and J ends were trimmed by 4 bases and 3 bases, with 19 bases remaining between them. In DNA form, the CDR3 reads TGCGCCAGCAGCGAGTCCCAACGGACAATCCACACCGGGGAGCTGTTTTTT. Translated: CASSESQRTIHTGELFF.

This clone was recorded a few times. V and J are TRBV6-4 and TRBJ2-7; D unresolved. Germline CDR1 reads MRHNA; CDR2 reads SNTAGT. The CDR3 length is 15 residues. Trimming pared 2 bases from V and 2 bases from J, leaving 13 bases between. CDR3 loop: CASSDSPGRTYEQYF. For the CDR3, the DNA is TGTGCCAGCAGTGACAGCCCCGGGCGGACCTACGAGCAGTACTTC.

A single count supports this clone. The J gene is TRBJ2-5, the V gene TRBV7-2; TRBD2 matches 10 bases. This CDR3 has 15 residues. Germline V gene sequence: CDR1 SGHTA, CDR2 FQGNSA. V was pared by 4 bases and J by 5 bases, with 7 bases of the junction left unmatched. The CDR3 is CASSYSGGAVETQYF. CDR3 nucleotide sequence: TGTGCCAGCAGCTACAGCGGGGGGGCCGTGGAGACCCAGTACTTC.

The chain links TRBV7-6 to TRBJ1-1, with D tentatively TRBD1 (6 bases). V gave up 3 bases and J gave up 1 base, with 9 bases separating them. CDR1 and CDR2 (germline): SGHVS, FNYEAQ. CDR3 length: 14 amino acids. The CDR3 protein is CASSLSQGNTEAFF. The CDR3, as DNA: TGTGCCAGCAGCTTGTCACAGGGGAACACTGAAGCTTTCTTT.

This clone was detected only once. The chain joins TRBV19 to TRBJ2-5, with 15 positions matching TRBD2. V was clipped by 9 bases and J by 7 bases; unmatched bases: 3. This CDR3 region has 13 residues. CDR1 is LNHDA, CDR2 SQIVND, per germline (reference sequence). The CDR3, as DNA: TGTGCCAGCCTGGGACTAGCGGGGGGGACCCAGTACTTC. Translation gives CASLGLAGGTQYF.

This rearrangement joins TRBV12-5 to TRBJ1-1; a possible D gene is TRBD1 (5 bases). This CDR3 is built from 20 residues. Trimming stripped 0 bases from V and 0 bases from J, with 23 bases between. Germline V gene data show CDR1 as LGHNT and CDR2 as FRNRAP. The CDR3 spells CASGLVPLGLPRALNTEAFF. The CDR3 nucleotides read TGTGCTAGTGGTTTGGTTCCTTTGGGGCTCCCCAGGGCCCTGAACACTGAAGCTTTCTTT.

J is TRBJ2-1 and V is TRBV19; D is ambiguous. CDR3 length: 14 residues. CDR1 and CDR2 (germline): LNHDA, SQIVND (reference sequence). Trimming shortened V by 5 bases and J by 0 bases, and 8 bases separated the two germline ends. DNA for the CDR3: TGTGCCAGTAGTCCTAGATCCTCCTACAATGAGCAGTTCTTC. Amino acid sequence: CASSPRSSYNEQFF.

This chain links TRBV7-2 with TRBJ1-6; maybe TRBD1 (5 bases). Germline V gene lookup returns CDR1 SGHTA and CDR2 FQGNSA. Between the trimmed V and J ends, which lost 3 bases and 8 bases, there was a span of 14 bases. The CDR3 runs to 15 residues. The CDR3 region has the DNA TGTGCCAGCAGCTTGGTGAGCGTGGGGGATTCACCCCTCCACTTT. Protein sequence: CASSLVSVGDSPLHF.

This rearrangement joins TRBV27 to TRBJ1-2, with TRBD1 matching over 8 bases. Germline CDR1 is MNHEY and CDR2 is SMNVEV (reference sequence). CDR3 length equals 16 residues. V lost 2 bases, J lost 3 bases, and 8 bases stayed unmatched. CDR3 DNA sequence: TGTGCCAGCAGTTTAGTCGGACAGGGTTTTTACTATGGCTACACCTTC. Encoded protein: CASSLVGQGFYYGYTF.

This clone was detected only once. The chain combines TRBV18 with TRBJ2-3, with D uncertain. The CDR3 runs to 12 residues. Germline assignment: CDR1 KGHSH and CDR2 LQKENI. V gave up 1 base and J gave up 6 bases, with 5 bases separating them. DNA for the CDR3: TGTGCCAGCTCACCACAGGAGGATACGCAGTATTTT. Protein product: CASSPQEDTQYF. Combining the CDR3 with reference TRBV18 and TRBJ2-3 gives the whole variable domain NAGVMQNPRHLVRRRGQEARLRCSPMKGHSHVYWYRQLPEEGLKFMVYLQKENIIDESGMPKERFSAEFPKEGPSILRIQQVVRGDSAAYFCASSPQEDTQYFGPGTRLTVL.

This sequence joins TRBV7-2 and TRBJ1-3, with TRBD1 identical over 7 bases. V shed 3 bases and J 4 bases; nucleotides not matched to a gene: 6. The germline V gene encodes CDR1 SGHTA and CDR2 FQGNSA. This CDR3 is built from 15 residues. The CDR3 loop reads CASSFLTGRGNTIYF. The CDR3 DNA reads as TGTGCCAGCAGCTTTCTGACAGGGCGAGGAAACACCATATATTTT.